The source of this T cell receptor beta chain is a study of cytomegalovirus exposure and HLA in healthy donors. Study information: Earlier, 95 million to 140 million unique TCR beta sequences were recovered from about 170 million T cells by an analysis.

This clone was detected only once. As yet, its antigen is unknown. The PCR ran on 60 Vbeta and 13 Jbeta primers. Source study methods: Later, an analysis found about 83 million unique TCR beta chains, and 8.5 million to 12 million of these were shared. Repertoires were generated with immunoSEQ multiplex PCR, while TCRdb's copy carries only in-frame clones and drops some. V, J and clone size are taken as reported in that table, and D and trimming were inferred from the DNA itself. The sample has tens of thousands of clones, over 60% seen once. Notes on the study in general: Across donors, most TCRs were seen rarely, yet some public ones were widespread. In an earlier analysis, productive rearrangement rates for most beta V segments clustered near 87% or 30%.

The sequencing sample was made of PBMCs. This TCR derives from a man aged 50 or older in good health and CMV-seropositive.

The CDR3 DNA reads as TGTGCCAGCAGTTACCTTCGGACAGGGGGAGCCAACGTCCTGACTTTC. It is translated as CASSYLRTGGANVLTF. The rearrangement links TRBV6-5 to TRBJ2-6; 10 bases agree with TRBD1. This CDR3 contains 16 residues. Germline V gives CDR1 MNHEY, CDR2 SVGAGI. V trimming: 2 bases; J trimming: 7 bases; junction bases outside the gene matches: 5.